This T cell receptor (beta chain) was captured by sequencing in a study of blood T cell repertoires in COVID-19. About the study: Acute and convalescent COVID-19 samples came from the United States, Italy and Spain. PBMCs, B-cell-depleted T cells, or T cells provided the cDNA or gDNA that made up the material.

Original handling: Reference gene primer amplification in the assay estimated nucleated cell counts. Generated by immunoSEQ multiplex PCR, the TCRdb table keeps only in-frame clones and is missing some. V and J calls and clone size come straight from that table; D and trimming were deduced from the DNA. This sample carries some 350,000 clones, roughly 90% of them seen once, and the ten largest clones take 6.5% to 8%. Sequences were obtained from peripheral blood. This TCR came from a man between 18 and 35 years old with active or convalescent COVID-19.

The CDR3, as DNA: TGTGCCACCACCACAGGGGGAGGATTATATGGCTACACCTTC. It specifies CATTTGGGLYGYTF. V usage is TRBV15 and J usage is TRBJ1-2, with 8 bases fitting TRBD1. CDR1 and CDR2 from the germline V gene are LNHNV and YYDKDF (reference sequence). The junction had 9 bases not matched to a gene; V was cut back by 7 bases and J by 5 bases. The CDR3 is 14 amino acids.